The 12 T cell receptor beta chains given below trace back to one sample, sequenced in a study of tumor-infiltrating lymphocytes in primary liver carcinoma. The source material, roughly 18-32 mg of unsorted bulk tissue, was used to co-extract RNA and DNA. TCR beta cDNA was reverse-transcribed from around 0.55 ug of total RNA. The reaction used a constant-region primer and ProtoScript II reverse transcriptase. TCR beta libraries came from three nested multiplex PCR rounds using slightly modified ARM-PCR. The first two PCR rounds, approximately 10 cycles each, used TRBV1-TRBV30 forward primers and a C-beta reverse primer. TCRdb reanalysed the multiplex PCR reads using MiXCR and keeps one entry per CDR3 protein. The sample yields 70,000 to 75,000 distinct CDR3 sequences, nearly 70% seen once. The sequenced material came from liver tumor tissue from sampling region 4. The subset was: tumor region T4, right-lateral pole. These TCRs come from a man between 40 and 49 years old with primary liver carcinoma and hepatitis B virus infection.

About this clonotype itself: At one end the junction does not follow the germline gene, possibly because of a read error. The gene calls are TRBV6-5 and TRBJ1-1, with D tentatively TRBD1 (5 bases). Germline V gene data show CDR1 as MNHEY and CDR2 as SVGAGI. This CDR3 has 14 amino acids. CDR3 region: CASSLGGANTEALF. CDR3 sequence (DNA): TGTGCCAGTAGCTTGGGGGGAGCGAACACTGAAGCTCTCTTT.

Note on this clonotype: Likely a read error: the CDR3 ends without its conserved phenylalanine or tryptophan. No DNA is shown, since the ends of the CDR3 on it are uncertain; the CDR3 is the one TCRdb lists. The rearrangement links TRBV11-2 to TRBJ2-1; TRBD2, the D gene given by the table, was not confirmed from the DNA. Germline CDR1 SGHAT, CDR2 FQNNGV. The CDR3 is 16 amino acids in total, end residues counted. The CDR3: CASSSCPSGRIYERFL.

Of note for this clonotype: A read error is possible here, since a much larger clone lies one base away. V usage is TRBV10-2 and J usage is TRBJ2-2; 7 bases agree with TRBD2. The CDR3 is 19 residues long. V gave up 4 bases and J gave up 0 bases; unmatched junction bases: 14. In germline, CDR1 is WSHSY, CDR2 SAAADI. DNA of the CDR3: TGCGCCAGCAGTGGCCCGGGAGTAGCGGGCCTTCCGAACACCGGGGAGCTGTTTTTT. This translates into CASSGPGVAGLPNTGELFF.

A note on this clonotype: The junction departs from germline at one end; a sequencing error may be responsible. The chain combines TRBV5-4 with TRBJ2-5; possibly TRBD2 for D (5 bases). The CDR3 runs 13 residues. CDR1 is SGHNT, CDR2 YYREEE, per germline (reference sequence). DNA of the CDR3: TGTGCTAGCAGCTTGAGGGAGCAAGAGACCCAGTACTTC. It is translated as CASSLREQETQYF.

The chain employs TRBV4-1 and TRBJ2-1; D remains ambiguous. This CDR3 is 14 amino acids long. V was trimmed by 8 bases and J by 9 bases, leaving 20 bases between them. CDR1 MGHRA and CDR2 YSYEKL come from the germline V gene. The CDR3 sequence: CASGRPNSGSEQFF. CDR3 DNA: TGCGCCAGCGGCCGACCGAACTCCGGCAGTGAGCAGTTCTTC.

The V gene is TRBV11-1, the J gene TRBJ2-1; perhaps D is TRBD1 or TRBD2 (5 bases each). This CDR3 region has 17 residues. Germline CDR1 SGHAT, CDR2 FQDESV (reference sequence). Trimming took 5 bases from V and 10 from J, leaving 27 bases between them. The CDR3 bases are TGTGCCAGCAGCCTGGGACCAGCAGGAGAAGTTGACTACGAGCAGTTCTTC. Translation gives CASSLGPAGEVDYEQFF. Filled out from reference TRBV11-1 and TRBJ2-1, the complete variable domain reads EAEVAQSPRYKITEKSQAVAFWCDPISGHATLYWYRQILGQGPELLVQFQDESVVDDSQLPKDRFSAERLKGVDSTLKIQPAELGDSAMYLCASSLGPAGEVDYEQFFGPGTRLTVL.

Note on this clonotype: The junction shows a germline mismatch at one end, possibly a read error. As DNA, the CDR3 is TGCGCCAGCACCTCCGACAGCTATCAGCCCCTGCATTTT. Protein sequence: CASTSDSYQPLHF. The V and J genes are TRBV11-2 and TRBJ1-5, with D possibly matching TRBD1 (5 bases). The germline CDR1 and CDR2 sequences are SGHAT and FQNNGV. The CDR3 covers 13 residues.

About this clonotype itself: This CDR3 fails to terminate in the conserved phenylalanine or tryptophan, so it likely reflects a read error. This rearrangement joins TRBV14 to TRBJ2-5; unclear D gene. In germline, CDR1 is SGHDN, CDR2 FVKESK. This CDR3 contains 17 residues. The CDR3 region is CAGSQDHAPEFQETQYL. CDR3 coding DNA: TGTGCCGGCAGCCAAGACCACGCCCCGGAGTTCCAAGAGACCCAGTACTTA.

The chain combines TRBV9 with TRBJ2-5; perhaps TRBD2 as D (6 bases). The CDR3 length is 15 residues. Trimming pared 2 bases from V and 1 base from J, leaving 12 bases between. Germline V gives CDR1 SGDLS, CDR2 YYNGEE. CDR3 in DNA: TGTGCCAGCAGCGTCGGGGGAGGCGCCCAAGAGACCCAGTACTTC. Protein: CASSVGGGAQETQYF. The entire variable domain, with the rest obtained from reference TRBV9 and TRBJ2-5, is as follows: DSGVTQTPKHLITATGQRVTLRCSPRSGDLSVYWYQQSLDQGLQFLIQYYNGEERAKGNILERFSAQQFPDLHSELNLSSLELGDSALYFCASSVGGGAQETQYFGPGTRLLVL.

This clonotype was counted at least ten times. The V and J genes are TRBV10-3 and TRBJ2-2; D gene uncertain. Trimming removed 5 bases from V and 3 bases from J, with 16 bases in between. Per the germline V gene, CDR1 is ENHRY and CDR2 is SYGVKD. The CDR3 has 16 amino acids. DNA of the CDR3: TGTGCCATCAGTCCCTCGCCCCGGGTGGACACCGGGGAGCTGTTTTTT. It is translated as CAISPSPRVDTGELFF.

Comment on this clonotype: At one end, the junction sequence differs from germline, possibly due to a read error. In DNA form, the CDR3 reads TGCGCCAGTAGCCGAGTAGGGGCAGATACGCAGTATTTT. It specifies CASSRVGADTQYF. V is TRBV4-1 and J is TRBJ2-3, with D perhaps TRBD1 (5 bases). The CDR3 spans 13 residues. Germline V gene lookup returns CDR1 MGHRA and CDR2 YSYEKL.

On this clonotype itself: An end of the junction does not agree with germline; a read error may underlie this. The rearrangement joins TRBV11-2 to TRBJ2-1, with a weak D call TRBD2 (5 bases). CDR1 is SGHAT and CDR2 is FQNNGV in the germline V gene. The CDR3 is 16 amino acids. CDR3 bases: TGTACCAGCAGCTTGGATATCGGACTGGCCATGGGTGAGAAGTTCTTC. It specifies CTSSLDIGLAMGEKFF.